Shown below are 14 T cell receptor beta chains from a single sample sequenced in a study of blood T cell repertoires in COVID-19 (dated by TCRdb to 2018 to 2020). Library preparation used the immunoSEQ multiplex PCR assay. Entries here come from immuneACCESS through TCRdb and include only in-frame sequences with V and J called. Some clones fail to appear in such tables; in the studies checked, an unresolved V gene covers under half of the shortfall, and the cause of the remainder is unknown. This sample has approximately 94,000 clones in its table, and 70% to 85% of those were observed once. Nearly 25% of the sample lies in the top ten. The sample consisted of peripheral blood. Receptor source: a human donor in a cohort sampled during active COVID-19.

The chain uses TRBV23-1 and TRBJ2-5, with a weak D call TRBD1 (6 bases). TRBV23-1 is labeled an ORF, and its function is uncertain. This CDR3 is built from 13 residues. Trimming pared 6 bases from V and 4 bases from J, leaving 12 bases between. The CDR3 DNA sequence: TGCGCCAGCAGGCGGTCACAGGGAGAGACCCAGTACTTC. Amino acids: CASRRSQGETQYF.

The chain couples TRBV18 to TRBJ1-1, with 8 bases aligning to TRBD1. Trimming cost V 1 base and J 6 bases; bases outside gene matches: 7. Germline lookup yields CDR1 KGHSH and CDR2 LQKENI. The CDR3 is 15 amino acids. DNA of the CDR3: TGTGCCAGCTCACCACGGCAGGGGGCATTGGCTGAAGCTTTCTTT. It translates to CASSPRQGALAEAFF. Looking up the rest from reference TRBV18 and TRBJ1-1 gives the full variable domain: NAGVMQNPRHLVRRRGQEARLRCSPMKGHSHVYWYRQLPEEGLKFMVYLQKENIIDESGMPKERFSAEFPKEGPSILRIQQVVRGDSAAYFCASSPRQGALAEAFFGQGTRLTVV.

This clone appeared a few times. V gene TRBV3-1 (or the pseudogene TRBV3-2) combines with J gene TRBJ2-2, with 7 bases that match TRBD1. The junction had 8 bases not matched to a gene; V was cut back by 4 bases and J by 6 bases. Germline V lookup: CDR1 LGHDT, CDR2 YNNKEL (reference sequence). The CDR3 loop spans 15 amino acids. The CDR3 region has the DNA TGTGCCAGCAGCCTACAGGGGTCTCTCTCCGGGGAGCTGTTTTTT. Its translation: CASSLQGSLSGELFF.

This clone was seen a single time. CDR3 sequence (DNA): TGCGCCAGCAGTGAAACTAGCGGGCACAATGAGCAGTTCTTC. Translation gives CASSETSGHNEQFF. J is TRBJ2-1 and V is TRBV10-1; TRBD2 aligns across 9 bases. V was clipped by 3 bases and J by 5 bases; unmatched bases: 2. CDR1 WNHNN and CDR2 SYGVQD come from the germline V gene (reference sequence). CDR3 size: 14 residues.

This chain uses TRBV11-3 with TRBJ2-7, with D perhaps matching TRBD1 (5 bases). The V end was cut by 5 bases, the J end by 2 bases, with 13 bases between. The CDR3 length is 14 residues. Germline V gives CDR1 SGHNT, CDR2 YENEEA. CDR3 sequence (DNA): TGTGCCAGCAGCCAAGACAGCTCAGCCTACGAGCAGTACTTC. Translating it yields CASSQDSSAYEQYF.

This chain links TRBV6-1 with TRBJ1-5; TRBD1 might be the D (5 bases). This CDR3 is built from 14 residues. Trimming cost V 0 bases and J 7 bases, with 10 bases left between them. Germline V CDR1 and CDR2: MNHNS, SASEGT. The CDR3 is CASSEAQGLQPQHF. The CDR3 region has the DNA TGTGCCAGCAGTGAAGCGCAGGGACTCCAGCCCCAGCATTTT.

This chain uses TRBV2 with TRBJ1-6, with 11 positions matching TRBD1. V dropped 3 bases and J dropped 9; count of bases not matched to a gene: 10. CDR3 length: 17 residues. Germline V CDR1 and CDR2: SNHLY, FYNNEI. CDR3 DNA: TGTGCCAGCAGTGACCCGGGACAGGGGGGAAGCATTTCACCCCTCCACTTT. It yields the protein CASSDPGQGGSISPLHF.

This chain links TRBV2 with TRBJ1-6, with TRBD1 matching 7 bases. The V gene end was trimmed by 6 bases and the J gene end by 6 bases; junction bases not matched to a gene: 5. The CDR3 extends over 14 amino acids. Germline V gene data show CDR1 as SNHLY and CDR2 as FYNNEI. In DNA, the CDR3 is TGTGCCAGCAGGGACAGGTCGATTAATTCACCCCTCCACTTT. It encodes CASRDRSINSPLHF.

The rearrangement joins TRBV5-6 to TRBJ2-5, with D possibly matching TRBD1 (6 bases). Germline V gene lookup returns CDR1 SGHDT and CDR2 YYEEEE. V lost 0 bases and J lost 2, with 14 bases in between. The CDR3 spans 16 residues. This CDR3 reads CASSLEYRQGQETQYF. For the CDR3, the DNA is TGTGCCAGCAGCTTGGAATATCGCCAGGGGCAAGAGACCCAGTACTTC.

The chain has TRBV5-1 and TRBJ2-3; 10 positions agree with TRBD2. J lost 5 bases, V lost 0 bases, and 9 bases had no gene match. The CDR3 length is 17 residues. Germline V CDR1 and CDR2: SGHRS, YFSETQ. The CDR3 loop reads CASSLDESGRAGDTQYF. Here the CDR3 DNA reads TGCGCCAGCAGCTTGGATGAGAGCGGGAGGGCCGGAGATACGCAGTATTTT.

This clone has just one count. The V call is TRBV7-9, the J call TRBJ2-3; 13 nucleotides line up with TRBD2. The CDR3 loop spans 16 amino acids. CDR1 is SEHNR and CDR2 is FQNEAQ in the germline V gene (reference sequence). After removal of 5 bases from V and 2 bases from J, the junction contained 4 bases not matched to a gene. In nucleotides, the CDR3 is TGTGCCAGCAGCCCCGGGACTAGCGGGGCCACAGATACGCAGTATTTT. It translates to CASSPGTSGATDTQYF. The whole variable domain, filled in from reference TRBV7-9 and TRBJ2-3, reads DTGVSQNPRHKITKRGQNVTFRCDPISEHNRLYWYRQTLGQGPEFLTYFQNEAQLEKSRLLSDRFSAERPKGSFSTLEIQRTEQGDSAMYLCASSPGTSGATDTQYFGPGTRLTVL.

The rearrangement joins TRBV10-2 to TRBJ2-1; TRBD2 matches at 11 bases. Looked up from germline, CDR1 is WSHSY and CDR2 is SAAADI. V shed 2 bases, J shed 3 bases, and the junction held 3 bases outside the gene matches. The CDR3 is 16 residues long. The chain's CDR3 is CASSEPGTSGYNEQFF. CDR3 in DNA: TGCGCCAGCAGTGAGCCCGGGACTAGCGGCTACAATGAGCAGTTCTTC.

The chain has TRBV5-4 and TRBJ2-5; D gene ambiguous. Trimming shortened V by 5 bases and J by 2 bases, and 10 bases separated the two germline ends. Germline lookup yields CDR1 SGHNT and CDR2 YYREEE (reference sequence). The CDR3 sequence is 13 residues long. The CDR3 nucleotides read TGTGCCAGCAGTTTAGACTGGCAAGAGACCCAGTACTTC. It translates to CASSLDWQETQYF.

This chain uses TRBV5-1 with TRBJ2-1; D perhaps matches TRBD2 (5 bases). Trimming pared 3 bases from V and 0 bases from J, leaving 10 bases between. The CDR3 is 15 amino acids. Germline V gene data show CDR1 as SGHRS and CDR2 as YFSETQ. CDR3 in DNA: TGCGCCAGCAGCTCGGTGGGGAGCTCCTACAATGAGCAGTTCTTC. Translation gives CASSSVGSSYNEQFF.